A single sample is the source of the 5 T cell receptor beta chains below, sequenced in a study of blood T cell repertoires in COVID-19. TCRdb keeps only in-frame clones here, not all; method: immunoSEQ multiplex PCR. The sample holds some 98,000 clones; around four fifths are singletons and the top ten take more than 9%. Sequencing used peripheral blood. These receptors all come from a man between 65 and 85 years old with acute or convalescent COVID-19.

The chain uses TRBV30 and TRBJ1-5; no firm D call. CDR1 and CDR2 (germline): GTSNPN, SVGIG (reference sequence). V gave up 4 bases and J gave up 2 bases, with 9 bases separating them. CDR3 length: 13 amino acids. CDR3 bases: TGTGCCTGGACTCTGGGAGGCAATCAGCCCCAGCATTTT. It is translated as CAWTLGGNQPQHF. Full variable domain (missing parts from reference TRBV30 and TRBJ1-5): SQTIHQWPATLVQPVGSPLSLECTVEGTSNPNLYWYRQAAGRGLQLLFYSVGIGQISSEVPQNLSASRPQDRQFILSSKKLLLSDSGFYLCAWTLGGNQPQHFGDGTRLSIL.

This rearrangement joins TRBV30 to TRBJ1-1, with TRBD1 as a possible D gene (5 bases). This CDR3 contains 14 residues. The ends were cut back, 2 bases at V and 0 bases at J, with 10 bases in the middle. Germline assignment: CDR1 GTSNPN and CDR2 SVGIG (reference sequence). The CDR3 nucleotides read TGTGCCTGGAGTAGGGCAGGGTTGAACACTGAAGCTTTCTTT. Residues: CAWSRAGLNTEAFF.

V and J are TRBV18 and TRBJ1-4, with TRBD1 as a possible D gene (5 bases). The CDR3 totals 15 residues. Trimming took off 8 bases at V and 2 bases at J, with 15 bases between the two ends. Germline V gene data show CDR1 as KGHSH and CDR2 as LQKENI. The CDR3 loop is CASQFSGGTNEKLFF. The CDR3, as DNA: TGTGCCAGCCAATTCAGTGGGGGGACTAATGAAAAACTGTTTTTT.

The rearrangement links TRBV19 to TRBJ1-5; D remains unclear. Germline V lookup: CDR1 LNHDA, CDR2 SQIVND (reference sequence). This CDR3 has 13 amino acids. V lost 0 bases, J lost 5 bases, and 5 bases lay in between. Here the CDR3 reads CASSIDVHQPQHF. CDR3 DNA sequence: TGTGCCAGTAGTATAGACGTTCATCAGCCCCAGCATTTT.

Here the CDR3 reads CARGVGGKNIQYF. CDR3 nucleotide sequence: TGTGCCAGAGGGGTAGGGGGCAAAAACATTCAGTACTTC. The V gene is TRBV2, the J gene TRBJ2-4, with D possibly being TRBD1 (6 bases). The V gene's germline CDR1 is SNHLY and CDR2 FYNNEI. This CDR3 comprises 13 residues. V was pared by 9 bases and J by 3 bases, with 12 bases between. The variable domain in full, completed from reference TRBV2 and TRBJ2-4, reads EPEVTQTPSHQVTQMGQEVILRCVPISNHLYFYWYRQILGQKVEFLVSFYNNEISEKSEIFDDQFSVERPDGSNFTLKIRSTKLEDSAMYFCARGVGGKNIQYFGAGTRLSVL.